This T cell receptor beta chain appears in the sequencing data of a study of radiotherapy plus CTLA-4 blockade in lung cancer. On the study more broadly: There were objective responses in around 18% of patients, and roughly 33% had disease control.

The study gave focal radiation plus ipilimumab CTLA-4 blockade to patients with chemo-refractory metastatic non-small-cell lung cancer. This clone has a single count. Its antigen is not identified. Measured with immunoSEQ multiplex PCR; TCRdb has only the in-frame clones, and not every one. The repertoire holds 100,000 or so clones, with roughly 80% as singletons. General study findings and limits: Among blood TCR repertoires after radiotherapy plus ipilimumab, tumor-derived clones expanded. Reported findings show early blood T cell clone dynamics, with interferon-beta, best predicted response.

Here the sequenced sample was peripheral blood, taken from a patient treated with radiotherapy plus ipilimumab. The source is a human donor with non-small cell lung cancer that progressed on radiotherapy plus ipilimumab.

CDR3 bases: TGTGCCAGCAGTTACAACAGGGCGAGCTATGGCTACACCTTC. Translated: CASSYNRASYGYTF. The V and J genes are TRBV6-5 and TRBJ1-2; the D gene is possibly TRBD1 (6 bases). The length of the CDR3 is 14 residues. Germline assignment: CDR1 MNHEY and CDR2 SVGAGI. Trimming took off 2 bases at V and 4 bases at J, with 11 bases between the two ends.